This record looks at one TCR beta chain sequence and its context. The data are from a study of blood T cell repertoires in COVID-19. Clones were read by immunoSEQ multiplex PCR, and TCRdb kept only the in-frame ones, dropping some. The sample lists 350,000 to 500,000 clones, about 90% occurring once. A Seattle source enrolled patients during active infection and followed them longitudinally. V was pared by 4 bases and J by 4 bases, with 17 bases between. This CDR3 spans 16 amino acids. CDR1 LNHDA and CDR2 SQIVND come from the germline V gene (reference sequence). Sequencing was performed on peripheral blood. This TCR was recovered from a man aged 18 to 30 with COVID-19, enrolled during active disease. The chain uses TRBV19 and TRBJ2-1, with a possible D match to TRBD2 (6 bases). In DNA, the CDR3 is TGTGCCAGTAGTACCCGTGGAGGAGGGAAGTACAATGAGCAGTTCTTC. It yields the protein CASSTRGGGKYNEQFF.